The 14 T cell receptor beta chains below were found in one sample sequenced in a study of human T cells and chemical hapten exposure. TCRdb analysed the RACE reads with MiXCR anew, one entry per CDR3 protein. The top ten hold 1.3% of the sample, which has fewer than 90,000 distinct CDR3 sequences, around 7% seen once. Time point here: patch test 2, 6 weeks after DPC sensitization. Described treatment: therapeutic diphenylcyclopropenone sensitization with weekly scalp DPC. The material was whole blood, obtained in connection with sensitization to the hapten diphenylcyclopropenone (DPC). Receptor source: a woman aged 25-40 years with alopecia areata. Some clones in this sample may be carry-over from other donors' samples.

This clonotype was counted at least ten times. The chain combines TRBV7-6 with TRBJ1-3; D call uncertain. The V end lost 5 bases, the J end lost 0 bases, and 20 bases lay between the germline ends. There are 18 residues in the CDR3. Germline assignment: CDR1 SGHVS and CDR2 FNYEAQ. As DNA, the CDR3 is TGTGCCAGCAGCAAATCGGCTCGTTTAGGCACCTCTGGAAACACCATATATTTT. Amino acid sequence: CASSKSARLGTSGNTIYF.

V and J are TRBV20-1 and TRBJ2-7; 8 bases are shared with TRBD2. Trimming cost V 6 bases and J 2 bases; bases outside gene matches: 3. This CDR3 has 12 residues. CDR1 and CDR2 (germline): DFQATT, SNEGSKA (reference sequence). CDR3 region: CSAPGGAYEQYF. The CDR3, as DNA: TGCAGTGCCCCCGGGGGGGCCTACGAGCAGTACTTC.

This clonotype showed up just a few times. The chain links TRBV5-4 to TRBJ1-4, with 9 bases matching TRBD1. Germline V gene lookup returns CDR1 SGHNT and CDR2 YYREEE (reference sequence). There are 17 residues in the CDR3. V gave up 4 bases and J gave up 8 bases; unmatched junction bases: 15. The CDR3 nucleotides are TGTGCCAGCAGCCCGTTGACAGGGGGACAGGCGAGGGAAAAACTGTTTTTT. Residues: CASSPLTGGQAREKLFF.

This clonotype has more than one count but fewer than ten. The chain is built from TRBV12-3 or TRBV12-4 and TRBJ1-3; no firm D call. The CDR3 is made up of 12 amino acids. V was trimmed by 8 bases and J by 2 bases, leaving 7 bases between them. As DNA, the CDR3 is TGTGCCAGCGATAGTGCTGGAAACACCATATATTTT. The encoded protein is CASDSAGNTIYF.

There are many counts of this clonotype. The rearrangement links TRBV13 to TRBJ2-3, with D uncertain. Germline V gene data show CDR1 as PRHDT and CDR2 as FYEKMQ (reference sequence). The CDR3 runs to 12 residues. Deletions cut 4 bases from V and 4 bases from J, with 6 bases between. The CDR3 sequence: CASSSNADTQYF. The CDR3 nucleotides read TGTGCCAGCAGCTCGAATGCAGATACGCAGTATTTT. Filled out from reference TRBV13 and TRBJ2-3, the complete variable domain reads AAGVIQSPRHLIKEKRETATLKCYPIPRHDTVYWYQQGPGQDPQFLISFYEKMQSDKGSIPDRFSAQQFSDYHSELNMSSLELGDSALYFCASSSNADTQYFGPGTRLTVL.

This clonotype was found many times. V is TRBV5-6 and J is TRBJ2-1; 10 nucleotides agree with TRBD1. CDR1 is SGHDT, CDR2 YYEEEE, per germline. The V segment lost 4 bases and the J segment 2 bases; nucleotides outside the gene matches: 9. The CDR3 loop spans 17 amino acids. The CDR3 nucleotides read TGTGCCAGCAGCGGACTCCCGGGACAGGGGACCTACAATGAGCAGTTCTTC. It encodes CASSGLPGQGTYNEQFF.

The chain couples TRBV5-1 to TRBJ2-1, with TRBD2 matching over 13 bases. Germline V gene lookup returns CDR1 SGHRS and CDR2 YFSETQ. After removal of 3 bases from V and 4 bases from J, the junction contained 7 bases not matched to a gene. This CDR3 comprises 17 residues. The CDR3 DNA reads TGCGCCAGCAGCTCCACTAGGGGACTAGCGGGGTACAATGAGCAGTTCTTC. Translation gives CASSSTRGLAGYNEQFF.

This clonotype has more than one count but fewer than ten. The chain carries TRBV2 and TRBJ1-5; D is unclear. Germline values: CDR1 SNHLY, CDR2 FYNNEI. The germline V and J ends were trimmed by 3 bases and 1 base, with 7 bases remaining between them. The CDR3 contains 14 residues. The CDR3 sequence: CASSEDYSNQPQHF. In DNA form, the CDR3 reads TGTGCCAGCAGTGAGGATTACAGCAATCAGCCCCAGCATTTT.

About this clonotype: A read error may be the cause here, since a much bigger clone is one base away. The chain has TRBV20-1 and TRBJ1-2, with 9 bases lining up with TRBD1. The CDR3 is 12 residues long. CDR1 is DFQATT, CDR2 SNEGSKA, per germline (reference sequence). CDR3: CSAPDRGDGDTF. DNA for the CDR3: TGCAGTGCCCCGGACAGGGGAGATGGCGACACCTTC.

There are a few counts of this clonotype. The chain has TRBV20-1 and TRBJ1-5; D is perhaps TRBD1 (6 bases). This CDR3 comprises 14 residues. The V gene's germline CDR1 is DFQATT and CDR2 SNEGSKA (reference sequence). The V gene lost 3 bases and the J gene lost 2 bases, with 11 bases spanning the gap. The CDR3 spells CSARGGAGNQPQHF. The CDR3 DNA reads TGCAGTGCTAGGGGGGGCGCGGGCAATCAGCCCCAGCATTTT.

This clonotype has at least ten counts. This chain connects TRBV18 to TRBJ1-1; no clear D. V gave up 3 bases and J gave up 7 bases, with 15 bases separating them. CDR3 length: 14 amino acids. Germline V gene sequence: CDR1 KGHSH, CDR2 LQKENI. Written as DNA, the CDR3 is TGTGCCAGCTCACCTCTATATGATGCGGTTGAAGCTTTCTTT. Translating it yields CASSPLYDAVEAFF.

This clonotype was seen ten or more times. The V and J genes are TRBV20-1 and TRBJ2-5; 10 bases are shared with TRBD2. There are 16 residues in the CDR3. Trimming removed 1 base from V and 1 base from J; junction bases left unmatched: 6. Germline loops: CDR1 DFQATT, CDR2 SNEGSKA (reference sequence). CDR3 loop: CSARAFLAGGQETQYF. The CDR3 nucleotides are TGCAGTGCTAGAGCTTTTTTAGCGGGGGGCCAAGAGACCCAGTACTTC.

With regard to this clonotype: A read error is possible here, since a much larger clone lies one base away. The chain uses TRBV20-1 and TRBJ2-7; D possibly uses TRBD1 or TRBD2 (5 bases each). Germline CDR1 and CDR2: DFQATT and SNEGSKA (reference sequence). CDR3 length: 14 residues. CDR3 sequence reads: CSTRYRGRDYEQYF. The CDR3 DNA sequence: TGCAGTACTAGATATAGGGGCAGGGACTACGAGCAGTACTTC.

The CDR3 nucleotides are TGCAGTGCTCCCAAGACAGGGGGATCTAACTATGGCTACACCTTC. It is translated as CSAPKTGGSNYGYTF. The V gene is TRBV20-1, the J gene TRBJ1-2, with TRBD1 matching over 9 bases. Germline V gene sequence: CDR1 DFQATT, CDR2 SNEGSKA (reference sequence). The CDR3 length is 15 residues. Trimming removed 5 bases from V and 0 bases from J; junction bases left unmatched: 7.